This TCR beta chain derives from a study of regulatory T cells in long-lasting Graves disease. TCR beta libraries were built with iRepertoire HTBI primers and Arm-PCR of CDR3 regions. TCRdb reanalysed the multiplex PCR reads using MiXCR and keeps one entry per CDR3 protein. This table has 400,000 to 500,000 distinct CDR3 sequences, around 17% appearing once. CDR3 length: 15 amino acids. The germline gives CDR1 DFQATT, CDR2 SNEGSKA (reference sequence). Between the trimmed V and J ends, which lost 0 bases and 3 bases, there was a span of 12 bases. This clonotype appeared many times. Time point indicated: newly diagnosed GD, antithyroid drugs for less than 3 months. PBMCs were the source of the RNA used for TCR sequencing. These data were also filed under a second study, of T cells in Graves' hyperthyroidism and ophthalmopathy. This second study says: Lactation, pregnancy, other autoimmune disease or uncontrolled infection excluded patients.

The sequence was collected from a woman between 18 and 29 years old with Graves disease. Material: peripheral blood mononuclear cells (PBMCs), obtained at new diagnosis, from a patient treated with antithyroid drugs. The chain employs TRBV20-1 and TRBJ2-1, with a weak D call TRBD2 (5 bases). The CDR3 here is CSARERGLIYNEQFF. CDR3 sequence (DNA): TGCAGTGCTAGAGAACGGGGTCTAATCTACAATGAGCAGTTCTTC.